A single sample gave rise to the 30 T cell receptor beta chains below, sequenced in a study of breast tumors, draining lymph nodes, adjacent tissues. Samples came from axillary lymph nodes draining the breast cancer. Using its own MiXCR run on the multiplex PCR reads, TCRdb lists one record per CDR3 protein. The sample lists fewer than 150,000 distinct CDR3 sequences, 21% occurring once. The specimen was axillary lymph node tissue. The receptors come from a female donor with breast cancer. Some clones in this sample may be carry-over from other donors' samples.

Of note for this clonotype: Given a much more abundant clone one base away, this may be a read error. V and J are TRBV12-3 or TRBV12-4 and TRBJ1-2; D is possibly TRBD1 (6 bases). V was clipped by 9 bases and J by 7 bases, with 18 bases between them. The length of the CDR3 is 13 residues. The CDR3 coding sequence is TGTGCCAGTGCGATACTGGGGGCTCGTGGCTACACCTTC. Protein: CASAILGARGYTF.

Many counts were recorded for this clonotype. The J gene is TRBJ2-1, the V gene TRBV20-1; 8 positions agree with TRBD2. V was clipped by 0 bases and J by 9 bases; unmatched bases: 13. The CDR3 is made up of 16 amino acids. CDR1 is DFQATT, CDR2 SNEGSKA, per germline (reference sequence). The CDR3 DNA reads as TGCAGTGCTAGAGATGGAAGGCTAGCGGGTCGCGGTGAGCAGTTCTTC. This gives the protein CSARDGRLAGRGEQFF.

This clonotype was counted at least ten times. One junction end does not reproduce the germline sequence, and a read error may be involved. The chain has TRBV7-7 and TRBJ2-2; D call uncertain. Germline assignment: CDR1 SSHAT and CDR2 FNYEAQ (reference sequence). CDR3 length equals 14 residues. CDR3 protein: CASSFRRSTGELFF. The DNA for the CDR3 is TGTGCTAGCAGCTTCAGACGGAGCACCGGGGAGCTGTTTTTT.

The sample holds many counts of this clonotype. The DNA for the CDR3 is TGTGCCAGCAGCTTGGTTGCAGGGCGCCTGTATAATTCACCCCTCCACTTT. Translation gives CASSLVAGRLYNSPLHF. The chain links TRBV5-4 to TRBJ1-6; D possibly corresponds to TRBD1 (5 bases). The length of the CDR3 is 17 residues. V lost 0 bases, J lost 4 bases, and 14 bases lay in between. Germline CDR1 is SGHNT and CDR2 is YYREEE (reference sequence). Using reference TRBV5-4 and TRBJ1-6 for the parts outside the CDR3, the full variable domain is ETGVTQSPTHLIKTRGQQVTLRCSSQSGHNTVSWYQQALGQGPQFIFQYYREEENGRGNFPPRFSGLQFPNYSSELNVNALELDDSALYLCASSLVAGRLYNSPLHFGNGTRLTVT.

This clonotype was recorded many times. The CDR3 protein is CASSVGGSGGETQYF. The DNA for the CDR3 is TGTGCCAGCAGCGTAGGGGGGTCCGGCGGAGAGACCCAGTACTTC. J is TRBJ2-5 and V is TRBV9; D is possibly TRBD1 or TRBD2 (5 bases each). The CDR3 sequence is 15 residues long. Trimming left V 0 bases short and J 4 bases short, with 13 bases between. Germline V gene lookup returns CDR1 SGDLS and CDR2 YYNGEE.

This clonotype was detected many times. V and J are TRBV9 and TRBJ2-2; the D call may be TRBD1 or TRBD2 (5 bases each). This CDR3 comprises 15 residues. Trimming stripped 3 bases from V and 4 bases from J, with 13 bases between. From germline, CDR1 is SGDLS and CDR2 YYNGEE. The CDR3 DNA sequence: TGTGCCAGCAGCGCACTGGGGGTCGGCACCGGGGAGCTGTTTTTT. This codes for CASSALGVGTGELFF.

As to this clonotype: A much bigger clone sits one base away, suggesting this may be a read error. The CDR3 does not end in the conserved phenylalanine or tryptophan, so this is likely a read error. The V gene is TRBV19, the J gene TRBJ1-5; 8 bases match TRBD1. This CDR3 comprises 13 residues. V shed 10 bases and J 7 bases; nucleotides not matched to a gene: 9. CDR1 is LNHDA, CDR2 SQIVND, per germline (reference sequence). In nucleotides, the CDR3 is TGTGCCACGGCGGACAGGGATGGACAGCCCCAGCATCTT. The encoded protein is CATADRDGQPQHL.

This clonotype was found a few times. The chain links TRBV28 to TRBJ2-1; possible D gene TRBD2, 6 bases. Trimming removed 2 bases from V and 6 bases from J, with 11 bases in between. CDR1 MDHEN and CDR2 SYDVKM come from the germline V gene. The CDR3 spans 14 residues. The CDR3 protein is CASSLTGEFNEQFF. CDR3 coding DNA: TGTGCCAGCAGTTTAACGGGAGAATTCAATGAGCAGTTCTTC.

This clonotype appeared many times. The J gene is TRBJ2-2, the V gene TRBV19; D possibly corresponds to TRBD2 (5 bases). Germline loops: CDR1 LNHDA, CDR2 SQIVND (reference sequence). Between the trimmed V and J ends, which lost 10 bases and 2 bases, there was a span of 14 bases. The CDR3 runs to 14 residues. Here the CDR3 reads CATASGSNTGELFF. DNA of the CDR3: TGTGCCACCGCAAGCGGATCAAACACCGGGGAGCTGTTTTTT.

At least ten counts were recorded for this clonotype. The chain carries TRBV20-1 and TRBJ2-6, with TRBD1 matching 7 bases. V was pared by 5 bases and J by 1 base, with 2 bases of the junction left unmatched. The CDR3 extends over 14 amino acids. Germline CDR1 and CDR2: DFQATT and SNEGSKA (reference sequence). The CDR3 region has the DNA TGCAGTGCTCAGACAGGGTCTGGGGCCAACGTCCTGACTTTC. Amino acid sequence: CSAQTGSGANVLTF.

This clonotype was recorded many times. J is TRBJ2-2 and V is TRBV15, with TRBD2 matching 11 bases. Germline V gene lookup returns CDR1 LNHNV and CDR2 YYDKDF (reference sequence). The CDR3 totals 16 residues. V dropped 3 bases and J dropped 5; count of bases not matched to a gene: 5. CDR3 coding DNA: TGTGCCACCAGCAGTAGGACTAGCGGGTTGACCGGGGAGCTGTTTTTT. Its translation is CATSSRTSGLTGELFF.

This clonotype showed up many times. The V and J genes are TRBV5-1 and TRBJ2-6; D gene ambiguous. The CDR3 has 16 residues. CDR1 is SGHRS and CDR2 is YFSETQ in the germline V gene. Deletions cut 4 bases from V and 0 bases from J, with 11 bases between. Written as DNA, the CDR3 is TGCGCCAGCAGCCCAGGATTGGGCTCTGGGGCCAACGTCCTGACTTTC. Translated, it gives CASSPGLGSGANVLTF.

This clonotype was counted at least ten times. The chain uses TRBV7-9 and TRBJ2-1; tentatively, D is TRBD2 (5 bases). The germline V gene has CDR1 SEHNR and CDR2 FQNEAQ (reference sequence). The CDR3 is made up of 14 amino acids. V was cut by 5 bases and J by 0 bases, with 8 bases left in between. The CDR3 here is CASSLTISYNEQFF. CDR3 nucleotides: TGTGCCAGCAGCCTGACTATCTCCTACAATGAGCAGTTCTTC.

This clonotype was counted ten times or more. The CDR3 spells CASSGLGLAGPNEQFF. CDR3 nucleotides: TGTGCCAGCAGCGGCCTGGGACTAGCGGGCCCCAATGAGCAGTTCTTC. The chain joins TRBV9 to TRBJ2-1; 12 bases map to TRBD2. V dropped 3 bases and J dropped 6; count of bases not matched to a gene: 7. Germline V CDR1 and CDR2: SGDLS, YYNGEE. This CDR3 is built from 16 residues.

V is TRBV11-2 and J is TRBJ2-1; 7 bases line up with TRBD2. The CDR3 extends over 12 amino acids. The germline CDR1 and CDR2 sequences are SGHAT and FQNNGV. With 2 bases clipped from V and 15 bases from J, the junction kept 7 bases outside the gene matches. In nucleotides, the CDR3 is TGTGCCAGCAGCTTAATCGGACGGGAGGTGTTCTTC. It is translated as CASSLIGREVFF.

As to this clonotype: This may be a read error, as it is one base from a much larger clone. This chain links TRBV7-8 with TRBJ1-5, with TRBD1 matching 7 bases. This CDR3 is 15 amino acids long. CDR1 and CDR2 from the germline V gene are SGHVS and FQNEAQ. The trim removed 2 bases at V and 2 bases at J, leaving 3 bases unmatched. CDR3 bases: TGTGCCAGCAGCTTATACAGGGGTGGCAATCAGCCCCAGCATTTT. This encodes CASSLYRGGNQPQHF.

This clonotype was recorded at least ten times. The genes are TRBV5-6 and TRBJ2-5; D unclear. V lost 2 bases, J lost 4 bases, and 9 bases lay in between. Germline V gene sequence: CDR1 SGHDT, CDR2 YYEEEE. This CDR3 has 13 amino acids. CDR3 bases: TGTGCCAGCAGCTTACCCCCCGCAGAGACCCAGTACTTC. It translates to CASSLPPAETQYF. Using reference TRBV5-6 and TRBJ2-5 for the parts outside the CDR3, the full variable domain is DAGVTQSPTHLIKTRGQQVTLRCSPKSGHDTVSWYQQALGQGPQFIFQYYEEEERQRGNFPDRFSGHQFPNYSSELNVNALLLGDSALYLCASSLPPAETQYFGPGTRLLVL.

This clonotype has a count of ten or more. The chain uses TRBV5-5 and TRBJ1-2; 7 nucleotides align to TRBD1. Germline CDR1 SGHKS, CDR2 YYEKEE (reference sequence). The V gene end was trimmed by 3 bases and the J gene end by 6 bases; junction bases not matched to a gene: 5. The CDR3 has 13 residues. CDR3 sequence: CASSSRQGDGYTF. CDR3 DNA sequence: TGTGCCAGCAGCTCACGACAGGGTGATGGCTACACCTTC.

Written as DNA, the CDR3 is TGTGCCAGCAGCTTAGCGGGAGGGGGGAACATTCAGTACTTC. Its protein product is CASSLAGGGNIQYF. This sequence joins TRBV7-3 and TRBJ2-4; 9 bases are shared with TRBD2. CDR1 and CDR2 (germline): SGHTA, FQGTGA. This CDR3 has 14 amino acids. Trimming at V came to 2 bases and at J to 7 bases, leaving 3 bases not matched to a gene.

At least ten counts were recorded for this clonotype. Here the CDR3 DNA reads TGTGCCAGCAGCTTCAGGCCCTTTAGCGGGAGGGCTTCAGAAGAGACCCAGTACTTC. The encoded protein is CASSFRPFSGRASEETQYF. The chain is built from TRBV11-2 and TRBJ2-5; 11 positions agree with TRBD2. The CDR3 covers 19 residues. Germline lookup yields CDR1 SGHAT and CDR2 FQNNGV. V gave up 3 bases and J gave up 3 bases; unmatched junction bases: 15.

There are a few counts of this clonotype. The V and J genes are TRBV6-5 and TRBJ2-2; 7 bases line up with TRBD1. CDR3 size: 14 residues. Germline CDR1 reads MNHEY; CDR2 reads SVGAGI. The J segment lost 5 bases and the V segment lost 1 base, leaving 1 base of the junction unmatched. The CDR3 DNA reads TGTGCCAGCAGTTACTACAGGGGAACCGGGGAGCTGTTTTTT. Its translation is CASSYYRGTGELFF.

This clonotype was counted a few times. The V and J genes are TRBV3-1 and TRBJ2-2; 7 bases are a match to TRBD2. J lost 2 bases, V lost 1 base, and 7 bases had no gene match. CDR1 LGHDT and CDR2 YNNKEL come from the germline V gene (reference sequence). This CDR3 contains 17 residues. CDR3 sequence (DNA): TGTGCCAGCAGCCAAGTTGGAGCGGGGCTAAACACCGGGGAGCTGTTTTTT. This codes for CASSQVGAGLNTGELFF.

This clonotype showed up many times. The V gene is TRBV14, the J gene TRBJ2-5, with unresolved D. Germline CDR1 and CDR2: SGHDN and FVKESK. V was cut by 7 bases and J by 0 bases, with 9 bases left in between. The CDR3 runs to 13 residues. CDR3 bases: TGTGCCAGCAAAGGGTCGGACCAAGAGACCCAGTACTTC. Translation: CASKGSDQETQYF.

The sample holds many counts of this clonotype. The rearrangement links TRBV20-1 to TRBJ2-3, with 13 positions matching TRBD2. The CDR3 runs to 20 residues. The V gene's germline CDR1 is DFQATT and CDR2 SNEGSKA (reference sequence). Trimming at V came to 0 bases and at J to 6 bases, leaving 18 bases not matched to a gene. CDR3 sequence reads: CSARDLTGVRGLAGEDTQYF. The CDR3, as DNA: TGCAGTGCTAGAGATCTGACAGGGGTAAGAGGACTAGCGGGAGAGGATACGCAGTATTTT.

This clonotype was seen many times. This chain uses TRBV6-1 with TRBJ2-2; TRBD1 might be the D (7 bases). This CDR3 is 17 amino acids long. With 5 bases removed from V and 4 bases from J, the gap between germline ends came to 20 bases. The V gene's germline CDR1 is MNHNS and CDR2 SASEGT. The CDR3 protein is CASSSNPAGGITGELFF. CDR3 nucleotides: TGTGCCAGCAGTTCCAACCCGGCAGGGGGGATCACCGGGGAGCTGTTTTTT.

A remark on this clonotype: Just one base apart from a much larger clone, this may be a read error. The V call is TRBV13, the J call TRBJ2-3; D possibly uses TRBD1 or TRBD2 (5 bases each). The germline V gene encodes CDR1 PRHDT and CDR2 FYEKMQ (reference sequence). The CDR3 sequence is 15 residues long. The CDR3 reads CANSLNGAPTDTQYF. The DNA of the CDR3 is TGTGCCAACAGCTTAAACGGGGCCCCCACAGATACGCAGTATTTT. The full variable domain, rest sourced from reference TRBV13 and TRBJ2-3, is AAGVIQSPRHLIKEKRETATLKCYPIPRHDTVYWYQQGPGQDPQFLISFYEKMQSDKGSIPDRFSAQQFSDYHSELNMSSLELGDSALYFCANSLNGAPTDTQYFGPGTRLTVL.

This clonotype has a count of ten or more. V is TRBV29-1 and J is TRBJ2-7; D not resolved. The V end was cut by 3 bases, the J end by 3 bases, with 9 bases between. The CDR3 loop spans 12 amino acids. The germline V gene has CDR1 SQVTM and CDR2 ANQGSEA. This CDR3 is CSVELFGYEQYF. Here the CDR3 DNA reads TGCAGCGTTGAGTTGTTTGGCTACGAGCAGTACTTC.

The sample holds many counts of this clonotype. The gene calls are TRBV13 and TRBJ2-1; 9 bases match TRBD1. Per the germline V gene, CDR1 is PRHDT and CDR2 is FYEKMQ (reference sequence). J was trimmed by 4 bases and V by 5 bases; bases with no gene match: 3. This CDR3 contains 14 residues. The CDR3 here is CASSRTGDYNEQFF. The CDR3 coding sequence is TGTGCCAGCAGCAGGACAGGGGATTACAATGAGCAGTTCTTC.

With respect to this clonotype: At one of its ends the junction is not consistent with the germline gene, which may arise from a read error. The chain employs TRBV18 and TRBJ1-4; weak D call: TRBD1 (6 bases). The CDR3 totals 16 residues. Germline loops: CDR1 KGHSH, CDR2 LQKENI. Written as DNA, the CDR3 is TGTGCCAGCTCACCACCGAGGGGGACCTCCCGTGAAAAGCTGTTTTTT. It codes for CASSPPRGTSREKLFF.

This clonotype has only one observation. This may be a read error: a much more frequent sequence differs by one nucleotide. The chain couples TRBV18 to TRBJ1-2; 7 bases match TRBD1. CDR1 and CDR2 from the germline V gene are KGHSH and LQKENI. The length of the CDR3 is 13 residues. CDR3 DNA sequence: TGTGCCAGCACACCCGGGACAGACTATGGCTACACCTTC. Its protein product is CASTPGTDYGYTF.